What follows are 27 T cell receptor beta chains derived from one specimen sequenced in a study of blood T cell repertoires in COVID-19. Assay used: immunoSEQ multiplex PCR; TCRdb lists only in-frame clones, some missing. This table has 400,000 to 500,000 clones, around nine tenths appearing once. The sequenced material came from PBMCs or T cells enriched from blood (not recorded which). These receptors were obtained from a woman younger than 30 who had been exposed to COVID-19.

This clone came up once. The rearrangement uses TRBV7-8 and TRBJ2-3; TRBD2 matches at 9 bases. CDR1 and CDR2 (germline): SGHVS, FQNEAQ. The CDR3 contains 16 residues. V lost 0 bases to trimming and J lost 6 bases; unmatched junction nucleotides: 7. The CDR3 sequence is CASSLAPSGIGDTQYF. The CDR3, as DNA: TGTGCCAGCAGCTTAGCCCCTAGCGGGATAGGGGATACGCAGTATTTT.

This chain connects TRBV30 to TRBJ1-5; 10 nucleotides agree with TRBD1. The germline V gene has CDR1 GTSNPN and CDR2 SVGIG (reference sequence). The CDR3 runs to 16 residues. Trimming cost V 3 bases and J 2 bases; bases outside gene matches: 7. The CDR3 DNA reads as TGTGCCTGGAGGCAGACAGGGGGCGAAGGCAATCAGCCCCAGCATTTT. Its translation is CAWRQTGGEGNQPQHF.

This chain links TRBV6-1 with TRBJ2-5, with a possible D match to TRBD1 (7 bases). The CDR3 is made up of 14 amino acids. V was shortened by 2 bases and J by 5 bases, with 12 bases between the two germline ends. Germline loops: CDR1 MNHNS, CDR2 SASEGT. CDR3 sequence (DNA): TGTGCCAGCAGTGAATACCCAGGGGGGGAGACCCAGTACTTC. Translated: CASSEYPGGETQYF.

As to this clone: A junction boundary mismatches the germline segment, possibly from a read error. The gene calls are TRBV30 and TRBJ1-3, with TRBD1 matching 9 bases. Looked up from germline, CDR1 is GTSNPN and CDR2 is SVGIG (reference sequence). This CDR3 comprises 16 residues. CDR3 sequence reads: CAWASGQGTGSQAGNF. For the CDR3, the DNA is TGTGCCTGGGCCTCTGGACAGGGGACAGGGTCTCAGGCGGGTAATTTT.

V gene TRBV3-1 (or the pseudogene TRBV3-2) combines with J gene TRBJ2-5, with TRBD1 matching over 9 bases. V trimming: 5 bases; J trimming: 5 bases; junction bases outside the gene matches: 9. In germline, CDR1 is LGHDT, CDR2 YNNKEL (reference sequence). There are 15 residues in the CDR3. DNA of the CDR3: TGTGCCAGCAGCGGAGGGACAGGGAATTGGGAGACCCAGTACTTC. This sequence encodes CASSGGTGNWETQYF.

The rearrangement joins TRBV3-1 (or the pseudogene TRBV3-2) to TRBJ1-5; D gene ambiguous. CDR1 is LGHDT, CDR2 YNNKEL, per germline (reference sequence). There are 14 residues in the CDR3. Between the trimmed V and J ends, which lost 1 base and 5 bases, there was a span of 9 bases. CDR3 protein: CASSQARVDQPQHF. The CDR3 nucleotides are TGTGCCAGCAGCCAAGCCCGGGTGGATCAGCCCCAGCATTTT.

The rearrangement links TRBV6-5 to TRBJ1-1; 9 nucleotides line up with TRBD1. This CDR3 has 15 amino acids. Trimming took 4 bases from V and 6 from J; bases not matched to a gene: 9. Germline lookup yields CDR1 MNHEY and CDR2 SVGAGI. CDR3 in amino acids: CASSSKGQGRAEAFF. The CDR3 DNA follows: TGTGCCAGCAGTTCGAAGGGACAGGGCAGGGCTGAAGCTTTCTTT.

The V call is TRBV11-2, the J call TRBJ2-7; D might be TRBD2 (6 bases). Looked up from germline, CDR1 is SGHAT and CDR2 is FQNNGV. The CDR3 runs 15 residues. Trimming shortened V by 7 bases and J by 5 bases, and 21 bases separated the two germline ends. The CDR3 bases are TGTGCCAGCATCTACGGGAGCCGCGATGGGGACGAGCAGTACTTC. This sequence encodes CASIYGSRDGDEQYF.

This rearrangement joins TRBV5-1 to TRBJ1-4, with D unclear. Germline V gives CDR1 SGHRS, CDR2 YFSETQ. The CDR3 loop spans 15 amino acids. The V end lost 1 base, the J end lost 0 bases, and 7 bases lay between the germline ends. For the CDR3, the DNA is TGCGCCAGCAGCTTGTTGGCAGCAACTAATGAAAAACTGTTTTTT. Translated: CASSLLAATNEKLFF. The full variable domain, completed using reference TRBV5-1 and TRBJ1-4, is KAGVTQTPRYLIKTRGQQVTLSCSPISGHRSVSWYQQTPGQGLQFLFEYFSETQRNKGNFPGRFSGRQFSNSRSEMNVSTLELGDSALYLCASSLLAATNEKLFFGSGTQLSVL.

This sequence joins TRBV3-1 (or the pseudogene TRBV3-2) and TRBJ1-6; 7 bases align to TRBD1. The CDR3 runs to 17 residues. The V gene's germline CDR1 is LGHDT and CDR2 YNNKEL (reference sequence). V lost 3 bases, J lost 10 bases, and 15 bases stayed unmatched. As DNA, the CDR3 is TGTGCCAGCAGCCAGGACCCCGGGACAGTGAGAAGATCACCCCTCCACTTT. Translating it yields CASSQDPGTVRRSPLHF.

The chain uses TRBV3-1 (or the pseudogene TRBV3-2) and TRBJ2-7; weak D call: TRBD2 (5 bases). The CDR3 is made up of 14 amino acids. The germline gives CDR1 LGHDT, CDR2 YNNKEL (reference sequence). Trimming removed 7 bases at V and 2 bases at J, with 15 bases between. The DNA of the CDR3 is TGTGCCAGCACCGCCGGGGTTGGCCCCTACGAGCAGTACTTC. Its protein is CASTAGVGPYEQYF.

This clone was recorded only once. CDR3 amino acids: CASSLGGTGQQPQHF. The CDR3 DNA reads as TGTGCCAGCAGCTTAGGGGGGACAGGACAACAGCCCCAGCATTTT. V usage is TRBV7-9 and J usage is TRBJ1-5, with TRBD1 matching over 8 bases. The CDR3 is 15 amino acids. CDR1 is SEHNR and CDR2 is FQNEAQ in the germline V gene (reference sequence). With V trimmed by 1 base and J by 7 bases, 6 bases remained unmatched. The full variable domain, in which reference TRBV7-9 and TRBJ1-5 provide the parts outside the CDR3, is DTGVSQNPRHKITKRGQNVTFRCDPISEHNRLYWYRQTLGQGPEFLTYFQNEAQLEKSRLLSDRFSAERPKGSFSTLEIQRTEQGDSAMYLCASSLGGTGQQPQHFGDGTRLSIL.

The V and J genes are TRBV6-2 or TRBV6-3 and TRBJ1-6, with 7 bases matching TRBD1. Germline assignment: CDR1 MNHEY and CDR2 SVGEGT. There are 14 residues in the CDR3. After removal of 2 bases from V and 9 bases from J, the junction contained 4 bases not matched to a gene. The CDR3 spells CASSYQGVGSPLHF. As DNA, the CDR3 is TGTGCCAGCAGTTACCAGGGGGTGGGTTCACCCCTCCACTTT.

V and J are TRBV6-1 and TRBJ1-4, with 7 bases that match TRBD1. The CDR3 covers 16 residues. Germline CDR1 and CDR2: MNHNS and SASEGT. V lost 2 bases to trimming and J lost 0 bases; unmatched junction nucleotides: 3. The DNA of the CDR3 is TGTGCCAGCAGTGAAACTGGGACAGCAACTAATGAAAAACTGTTTTTT. The encoded protein is CASSETGTATNEKLFF.

This chain uses TRBV6-5 with TRBJ1-2; no firm D call. The germline V gene encodes CDR1 MNHEY and CDR2 SVGAGI. Deletions cut 0 bases from V and 4 bases from J, with 12 bases between. CDR3 length equals 15 residues. Here the CDR3 reads CASSYSIPPGYGYTF. The CDR3 DNA is TGTGCCAGCAGTTACTCGATCCCGCCGGGCTATGGCTACACCTTC.

The CDR3 nucleotides are TGCGCCAAACAGGTCTTGGAGACCCAGTACTTC. Translated, it gives CAKQVLETQYF. This chain joins TRBV10-1 and TRBJ2-5, with a weak D call TRBD1 (5 bases). Trimming took off 10 bases at V and 5 bases at J, with 11 bases between the two ends. The CDR3 length is 11 residues. Germline assignment: CDR1 WNHNN and CDR2 SYGVQD (reference sequence).

V usage is TRBV12-3 or TRBV12-4 and J usage is TRBJ2-5; D possibly corresponds to TRBD2 (6 bases). The CDR3 loop spans 12 amino acids. Trimming took 7 bases from V and 5 from J, leaving 11 bases between them. DNA of the CDR3: TGTGCCAGCATAGGCAGCGGGGAGACCCAGTACTTC. It yields the protein CASIGSGETQYF.

The chain is built from TRBV27 and TRBJ2-3; D unclear. Trimming removed 0 bases from V and 4 bases from J, with 11 bases in between. Per germline, CDR1 MNHEY and CDR2 SMNVEV (reference sequence). The CDR3 spans 15 residues. CDR3 protein: CASSLSRHSADTQYF. CDR3 sequence (DNA): TGTGCCAGCAGTTTATCGAGGCACTCTGCAGATACGCAGTATTTT.

CDR3 sequence (DNA): TGTGCCAGCAGCTTAGGGGGCACAGTCAATTCACCCCTCCACTTT. As protein: CASSLGGTVNSPLHF. The chain carries TRBV7-2 and TRBJ1-6; tentatively, D is TRBD1 (5 bases). Trimming left V 1 base short and J 7 bases short, with 11 bases between. The CDR3 is 15 amino acids. Germline V gene sequence: CDR1 SGHTA, CDR2 FQGNSA.

The chain is built from TRBV5-1 and TRBJ2-1; 7 bases fit TRBD1. Germline-derived CDR1 and CDR2 are SGHRS and YFSETQ. Trimming at V came to 2 bases and at J to 5 bases, leaving 1 base not matched to a gene. This CDR3 spans 13 amino acids. The CDR3 sequence: CASSLGQDNEQFF. Written as DNA, the CDR3 is TGCGCCAGCAGCTTAGGACAGGACAATGAGCAGTTCTTC.

The CDR3 coding sequence is TGTGCCAGCAGCGCCCCCGGAGGGGACCGCTACGAGCAGTACTTC. Its translation: CASSAPGGDRYEQYF. The chain couples TRBV9 to TRBJ2-7, with D possibly matching TRBD2 (6 bases). There are 15 residues in the CDR3. Germline V gives CDR1 SGDLS, CDR2 YYNGEE. V lost 3 bases to trimming and J lost 3 bases, with 16 bases between them.

A few counts support this clone. This chain joins TRBV28 and TRBJ2-7; no clear D gene. Germline V CDR1 and CDR2: MDHEN, SYDVKM. The CDR3 is made up of 12 amino acids. V lost 3 bases and J 3 bases, leaving 6 bases between the germline ends. In nucleotides, the CDR3 is TGTGCCAGCAGTTTCTTAGACTACGAGCAGTACTTC. Encoded protein: CASSFLDYEQYF.

In this sample, this clone turned up once. The chain links TRBV9 to TRBJ1-4, with 7 bases fitting TRBD1. The trim removed 4 bases at V and 4 bases at J, leaving 4 bases unmatched. The CDR3 consists of 14 residues. Germline CDR1 and CDR2: SGDLS and YYNGEE. This CDR3 reads CASSLGQLNEKLFF. As DNA, the CDR3 is TGTGCCAGCAGCTTGGGACAGCTTAATGAAAAACTGTTTTTT.

The V gene is TRBV19, the J gene TRBJ2-7; TRBD2 matches at 11 bases. Germline V gene sequence: CDR1 LNHDA, CDR2 SQIVND (reference sequence). The V and J ends lost 3 bases and 2 bases, in that order; junction bases with no gene match: 6. This CDR3 region has 16 residues. CDR3 DNA: TGTGCCAGTAGTATGCGTAGCGGGAGGGCTACCTACGAGCAGTACTTC. Translation gives CASSMRSGRATYEQYF.

This chain joins TRBV19 and TRBJ1-1; 7 positions agree with TRBD1. J gave up 5 bases and V 5 bases, and 5 bases lay outside the gene matches. CDR1 is LNHDA, CDR2 SQIVND, per germline (reference sequence). The CDR3 consists of 13 residues. CDR3 sequence: CASSVPGQTEAFF. CDR3 coding DNA: TGTGCCAGTAGTGTCCCGGGACAGACTGAAGCTTTCTTT.

The V gene is TRBV29-1, the J gene TRBJ2-7; maybe TRBD2 (5 bases). Germline CDR1 and CDR2: SQVTM and ANQGSEA. V was clipped by 0 bases and J by 2 bases, with 14 bases between them. The CDR3 contains 15 residues. The CDR3: CSVEDLSGITYEQYF. The CDR3 DNA sequence: TGCAGCGTTGAAGATTTGTCCGGGATAACCTACGAGCAGTACTTC.

This chain links TRBV7-9 with TRBJ1-5, with TRBD1 matching over 8 bases. The V gene's germline CDR1 is SEHNR and CDR2 FQNEAQ (reference sequence). V lost 4 bases, J lost 3 bases, and 8 bases stayed unmatched. CDR3 size: 16 residues. CDR3 DNA sequence: TGTGCCAGCAGCTCGGGGACAGGAGGACTCAATCAGCCCCAGCATTTT. Translating it yields CASSSGTGGLNQPQHF.